This T cell receptor beta chain was observed in a study of radiotherapy plus CTLA-4 blockade in lung cancer. Turning to the study itself: Across the patients, objective responses occurred in under 20%, and disease control in roughly 30%.

Profiled with immunoSEQ multiplex PCR; TCRdb holds only in-frame clones, not every one. The sample consists of approximately 85,000 clones, approximately 83% of them appearing once. Study observations and caveats: Interferon-beta, together with early blood T cell clone dynamics, reportedly best predicted response. Researchers report tumor-derived TCR clones expanding in blood after radiotherapy plus ipilimumab.

On this clone itself: Its antigen is undetermined.

This specimen consisted of peripheral blood, obtained from a patient treated with radiotherapy plus ipilimumab. The receptor's source is a human donor with non-small cell lung cancer who had a partial response to radiotherapy plus ipilimumab.

The CDR3 loop is CASSLGQGPLRGYTF. CDR3 DNA: TGTGCCAGCAGTTTAGGGCAGGGGCCGCTAAGAGGCTACACCTTC. V gene TRBV27 combines with J gene TRBJ1-2; D may be TRBD1 (6 bases). V was pared by 2 bases and J by 8 bases, with 18 bases between. From germline, CDR1 is MNHEY and CDR2 SMNVEV (reference sequence). The CDR3 has 15 residues.